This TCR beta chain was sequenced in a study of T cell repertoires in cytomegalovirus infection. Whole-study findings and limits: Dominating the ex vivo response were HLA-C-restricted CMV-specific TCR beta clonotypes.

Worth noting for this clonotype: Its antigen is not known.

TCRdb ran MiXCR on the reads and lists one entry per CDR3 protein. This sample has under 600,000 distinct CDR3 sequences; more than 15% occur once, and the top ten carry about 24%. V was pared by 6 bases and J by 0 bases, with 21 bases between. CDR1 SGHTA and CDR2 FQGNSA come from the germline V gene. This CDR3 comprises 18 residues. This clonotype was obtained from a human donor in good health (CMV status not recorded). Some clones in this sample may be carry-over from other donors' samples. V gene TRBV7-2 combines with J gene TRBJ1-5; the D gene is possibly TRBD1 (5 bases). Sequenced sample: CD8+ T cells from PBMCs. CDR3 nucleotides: TGTGCCAGCAGTTCGAACGGGGGACTTGCCTATAGCAATCAGCCCCAGCATTTT. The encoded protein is CASSSNGGLAYSNQPQHF.